This T cell receptor beta chain was retrieved from a study of PD-1 blockade in mismatch repair-deficient tumors. Study-level points and caveats: Tumor-resident clones, often undetectable pretreatment in blood, expanded then contracted after pembrolizumab.

The CDR3 is 16 amino acids. The V segment lost 1 base and the J segment 2 bases; nucleotides outside the gene matches: 8. CDR1 and CDR2 from the germline V gene are LNHNV and YYDKDF (reference sequence). The data were produced by immunoSEQ multiplex PCR, yet TCRdb's version contains in-frame clones alone and is incomplete. Seen here are about 120,000 clones, roughly 80% observed once, and the top ten hold 4% to 6%. As for this clone: Its antigen is unidentified.

The chain couples TRBV15 to TRBJ2-7, with 7 bases lining up with TRBD2. This receptor was obtained from an adult with mismatch repair-deficient cancer. The specimen comprised peripheral blood, sampled 60 weeks after starting pembrolizumab. CDR3 sequence (DNA): TGTGCCACCAGCAGAGGGGGCGAGGCGGGAGCCTACGAGCAGTACTTC. Amino acid sequence: CATSRGGEAGAYEQYF.